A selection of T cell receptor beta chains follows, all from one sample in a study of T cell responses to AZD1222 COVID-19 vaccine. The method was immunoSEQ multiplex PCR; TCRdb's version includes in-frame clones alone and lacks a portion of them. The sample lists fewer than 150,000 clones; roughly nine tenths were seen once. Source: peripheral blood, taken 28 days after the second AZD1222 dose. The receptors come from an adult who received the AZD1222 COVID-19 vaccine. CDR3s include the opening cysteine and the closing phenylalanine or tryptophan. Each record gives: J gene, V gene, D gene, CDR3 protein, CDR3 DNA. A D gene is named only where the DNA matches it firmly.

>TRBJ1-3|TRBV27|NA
CASRPRQVSGNTIYF
TGTGCCAGCAGGCCTCGACAGGTCTCTGGAAACACCATATATTTT
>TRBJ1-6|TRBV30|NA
CAWSVWASPKRNSPLHF
TGTGCCTGGAGTGTATGGGCCAGTCCAAAACGTAATTCACCCCTCCACTTT
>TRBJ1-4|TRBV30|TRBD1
CAWSVRTGRAKLFF
TGTGCCTGGAGTGTACGGACAGGAAGGGCCAAACTGTTTTTT
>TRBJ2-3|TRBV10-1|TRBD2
CASSRSGGATDTQYF
TGCGCCAGCAGTAGAAGCGGGGGGGCCACAGATACGCAGTATTTT
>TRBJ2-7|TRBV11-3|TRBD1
CASSPGTGARNEQYF
TGTGCCAGCAGCCCCGGGACAGGGGCAAGGAACGAGCAGTACTTC
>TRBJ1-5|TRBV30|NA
CAWDRNNQPQHF
TGTGCCTGGGACAGGAACAATCAGCCCCAGCATTTT
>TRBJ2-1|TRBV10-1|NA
CASILGGSSYNEQFF
TGCGCCAGCATCCTAGGGGGAAGCTCCTACAATGAGCAGTTCTTC
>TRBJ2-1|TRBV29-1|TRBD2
CSVHSGRAYNEQFF
TGCAGCGTACATAGCGGGAGGGCCTACAATGAGCAGTTCTTC
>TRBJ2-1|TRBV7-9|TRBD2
CASSPRGLAGVPYNEQFF
TGTGCCAGCTCCCCCAGGGGACTAGCGGGAGTTCCTTACAATGAGCAGTTCTTC
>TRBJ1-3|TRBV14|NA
CASSPDKPSGNTIYF
TGTGCCAGCAGCCCAGATAAGCCCTCTGGAAACACCATATATTTT
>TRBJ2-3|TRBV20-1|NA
CSASRGTGNTDTQYF
TGCAGTGCTAGTAGGGGCACAGGGAACACAGATACGCAGTATTTT
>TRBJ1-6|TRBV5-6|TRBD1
CASSRGQGDSPLHF
TGTGCCAGCAGCCGAGGACAGGGGGATTCACCCCTCCACTTT
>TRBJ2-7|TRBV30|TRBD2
CAWTPGLAHEQYF
TGTGCCTGGACTCCGGGACTAGCCCACGAGCAGTACTTC